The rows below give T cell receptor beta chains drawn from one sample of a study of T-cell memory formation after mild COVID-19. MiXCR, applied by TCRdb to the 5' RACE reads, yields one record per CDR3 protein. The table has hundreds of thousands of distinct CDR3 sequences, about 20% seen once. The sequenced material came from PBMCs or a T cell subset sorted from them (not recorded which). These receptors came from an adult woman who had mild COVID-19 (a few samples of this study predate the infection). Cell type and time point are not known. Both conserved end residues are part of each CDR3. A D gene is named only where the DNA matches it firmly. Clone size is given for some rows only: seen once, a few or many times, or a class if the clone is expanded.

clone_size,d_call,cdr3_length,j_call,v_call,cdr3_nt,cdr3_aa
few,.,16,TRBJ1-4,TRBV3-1,TGTGCCAGCAGCCAAGATCGAGGGACCAATAATGAAAAACTGTTTTTT,CASSQDRGTNNEKLFF
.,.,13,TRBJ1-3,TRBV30,TGTGCCTGTCAAGAGGTTACTGGAAACACCATATATTTT,CACQEVTGNTIYF
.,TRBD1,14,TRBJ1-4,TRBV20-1,TGCAGTGCTAGTCCGCAGGGGGCATTTGAAAAACTGTTTTTT,CSASPQGAFEKLFF
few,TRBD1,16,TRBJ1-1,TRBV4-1,TGCGCCAGCAGCCAAGTCCCGGGACAGGGACCCACTGAAGCTTTCTTT,CASSQVPGQGPTEAFF
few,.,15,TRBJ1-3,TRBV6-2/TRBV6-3,TGTGCCAGCAGTCGGACTGGGGCGCCGGGAAACACCATATATTTT,CASSRTGAPGNTIYF
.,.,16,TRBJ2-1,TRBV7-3,TGTGCCAGCAGCCTGGGGCCGGAAATACTTTACAATGAGCAGTTCTTC,CASSLGPEILYNEQFF
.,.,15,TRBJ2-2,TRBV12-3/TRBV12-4,TGTGCCAGCAGTTTAGCGCGGACTCTGACCGGGGAGCTGTTTTTT,CASSLARTLTGELFF
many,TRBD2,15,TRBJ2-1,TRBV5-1,TGCGCCAGCACCCGACTAGCGGGGGCCTACAATGAGCAGTTCTTC,CASTRLAGAYNEQFF
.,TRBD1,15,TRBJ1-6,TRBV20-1,TGCAGTGCTAGGGGGACAGGGGGCGGAAATTCACCCCTCCACTTT,CSARGTGGGNSPLHF
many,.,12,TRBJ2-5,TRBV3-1,TGTGCCAGCAGCCAAGCCGGAGAGACCCAGTACTTC,CASSQAGETQYF
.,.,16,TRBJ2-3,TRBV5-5,TGTGCCAGCACCCGGCTAGGGGGGCCTTTAGAAGATACGCAGTATTTT,CASTRLGGPLEDTQYF
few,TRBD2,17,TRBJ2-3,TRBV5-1,TGCGCCAGCAGCAGGGGACTAGCGGAGCCTAGCACAGATACGCAGTATTTT,CASSRGLAEPSTDTQYF
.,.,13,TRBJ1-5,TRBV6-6,TGTGCCAGCAGTTACGGGGTTAATCAGCCCCAGCATTTT,CASSYGVNQPQHF
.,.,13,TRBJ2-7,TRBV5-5,TGTGCCAGCAGCTTTAGGCGGGGCTACGAGCAGTACTTC,CASSFRRGYEQYF
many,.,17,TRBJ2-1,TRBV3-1,TGTGCCAGCAGCCCTTTAAGGGGGGGGAGCTTAGTCCATGAGCAGTTCTTC,CASSPLRGGSLVHEQFF
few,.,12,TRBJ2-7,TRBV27,TGTGCCAGCAGTTCCCGCCATGACGAGCAGTACTTC,CASSSRHDEQYF
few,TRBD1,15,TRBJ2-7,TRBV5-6,TGTGCCAGCAGCTCGACAGGGAAGGGGGCCTACGAGCAGTACTTC,CASSSTGKGAYEQYF
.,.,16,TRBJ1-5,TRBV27,TGTGCCAGCAGTTTGATCGGGGGGCGCGGCAATCAGCCCCAGCATTTT,CASSLIGGRGNQPQHF
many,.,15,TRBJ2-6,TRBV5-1,TGCGCCAGCAGCTTGGTTGGGGAAGGGGCCAACGTCCTGACTTTC,CASSLVGEGANVLTF
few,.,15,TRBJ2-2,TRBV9,TGTGCCAGCAGGGTTAGTCAGGGGAACACCGGGGAGCTGTTTTTT,CASRVSQGNTGELFF
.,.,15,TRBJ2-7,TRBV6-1,TGTGCCAGCAGTGAAATCAGCAGGGTTGGAGACGAGCAGTACTTC,CASSEISRVGDEQYF
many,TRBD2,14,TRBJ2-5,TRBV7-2,TGTGCCAGCAGCTTGTGGACGGGGGGAGAGACCCAGTACTTC,CASSLWTGGETQYF
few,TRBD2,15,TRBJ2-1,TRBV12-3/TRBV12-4,TGTGCCAGCAGTTTAGCGACTAGCGGGACCGGTGAGCAGTTCTTC,CASSLATSGTGEQFF
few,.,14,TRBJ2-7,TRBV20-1,TGCAGTGCTAGTGGAGCGGAGAGCTCCTACGAGCAGTACTTC,CSASGAESSYEQYF
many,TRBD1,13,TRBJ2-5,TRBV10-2,TGCGCCAGCAGTCAGGGGGCCCAAGAGACCCAGTACTTC,CASSQGAQETQYF
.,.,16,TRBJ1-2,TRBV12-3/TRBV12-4,TGTGCCAGCAGTTTGGTTCTCGGGACACTAGTTCGTGGCTACACCTTC,CASSLVLGTLVRGYTF
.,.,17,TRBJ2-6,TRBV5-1,TGCGCCAGCAGCTTGGTCAGGGGGGACTCTGGGGCCAACGTCCTGACTTTC,CASSLVRGDSGANVLTF
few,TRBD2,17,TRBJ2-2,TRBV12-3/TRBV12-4,TGTGCCAGCAGTTCGGGACTAGCGGGAGAATCGGCCGGGGAGCTGTTTTTT,CASSSGLAGESAGELFF
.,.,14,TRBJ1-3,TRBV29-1,TGCAGCGTTGTCCAGGGCCCCCTCGGAAACACCATATATTTT,CSVVQGPLGNTIYF
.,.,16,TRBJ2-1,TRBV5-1,TGCGCCAGCAGCTGGGCGGGGCAGGGGGTTTACAATGAGCAGTTCTTC,CASSWAGQGVYNEQFF
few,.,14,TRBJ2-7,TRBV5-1,TGCGCCAGCAGCTTGACTACGACGAAGGGCGAGCAGTACTTC,CASSLTTTKGEQYF
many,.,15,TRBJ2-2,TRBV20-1,TGCAGTGCTAGAGATGGTGGCCGGGGAACCGGGGAGCTGTTTTTT,CSARDGGRGTGELFF
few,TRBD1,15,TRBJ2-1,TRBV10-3,TGTGCCATCAGCCTCGGGACAGGGGGCTACAATGAGCAGTTCTTC,CAISLGTGGYNEQFF